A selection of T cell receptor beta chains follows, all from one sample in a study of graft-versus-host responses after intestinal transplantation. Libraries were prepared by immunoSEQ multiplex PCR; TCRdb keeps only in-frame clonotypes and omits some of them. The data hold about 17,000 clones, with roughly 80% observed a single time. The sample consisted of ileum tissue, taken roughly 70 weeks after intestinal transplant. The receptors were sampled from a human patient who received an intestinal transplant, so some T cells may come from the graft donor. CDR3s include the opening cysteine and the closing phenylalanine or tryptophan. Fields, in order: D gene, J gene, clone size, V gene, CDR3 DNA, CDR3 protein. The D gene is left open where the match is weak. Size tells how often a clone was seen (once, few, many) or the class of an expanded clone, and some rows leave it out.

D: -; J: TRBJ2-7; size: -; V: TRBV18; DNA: TGTGCCAGCTCACTTCCCCCACCCCCTTCCGAGCAGTACTTC; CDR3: CASSLPPPPSEQYF
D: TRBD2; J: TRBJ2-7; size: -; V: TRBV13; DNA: TGTGCCAGCAGCCGACTAGCGGCCCCCTACGAGCAGTACTTC; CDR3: CASSRLAAPYEQYF
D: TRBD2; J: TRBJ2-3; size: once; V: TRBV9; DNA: TGTGCCAGCAGCGTGGGACGACTAGCGGGGGCAGATACGCAGTATTTT; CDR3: CASSVGRLAGADTQYF
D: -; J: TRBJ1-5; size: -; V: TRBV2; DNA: TGTGCCAGCAGGCGGGGGTATAGCAATCAGCCCCAGCATTTT; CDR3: CASRRGYSNQPQHF
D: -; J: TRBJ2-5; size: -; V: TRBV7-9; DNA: TGTGCCAGCAGCTTAGCGTGGGAGACCCAGTACTTC; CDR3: CASSLAWETQYF
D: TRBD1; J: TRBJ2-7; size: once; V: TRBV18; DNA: TGTGCCAGCTCATCCACACCCGGGACAGGGCGGAAAGAGCAGTACTTC; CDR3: CASSSTPGTGRKEQYF
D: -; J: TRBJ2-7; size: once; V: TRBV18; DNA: TGTGCCAGCTCACCAGAGACCTACGAGCAGTACTTC; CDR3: CASSPETYEQYF
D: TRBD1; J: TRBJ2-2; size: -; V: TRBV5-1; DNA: TGCGCCAGCAGCCCGCGACAGGGGCGAGTCGCCGGGGAGCTGTTTTTT; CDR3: CASSPRQGRVAGELFF
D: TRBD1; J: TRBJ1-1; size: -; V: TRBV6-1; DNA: TGTGCCAGCAGTGCATTCAGGGGGCGTACTGAAGCTTTCTTT; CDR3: CASSAFRGRTEAFF
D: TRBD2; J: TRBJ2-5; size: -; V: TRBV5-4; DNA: TGTGCCAGCAGCTCGCAGCGGGGGCCCCAAGAGACCCAGTACTTC; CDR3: CASSSQRGPQETQYF
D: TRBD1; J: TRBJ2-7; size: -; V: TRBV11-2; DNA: TGTGCCAGCAGCCTGAGCCCCTCGACAGGGGGCCCCTACGAGCAGTACTTC; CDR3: CASSLSPSTGGPYEQYF
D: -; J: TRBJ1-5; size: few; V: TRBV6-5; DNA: TGTGCCAGCAGTCAATGGGGCCAGGGGAGGCCCCAGCATTTT; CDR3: CASSQWGQGRPQHF
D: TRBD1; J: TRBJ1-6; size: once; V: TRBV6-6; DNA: TGTGCCAGCACCACCTCCCGGGACAGAAATAATTCACCCCTCCACTTT; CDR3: CASTTSRDRNNSPLHF
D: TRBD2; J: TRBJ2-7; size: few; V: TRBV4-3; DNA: TGCGCCAGCAGCCAAGAGCGGGAGGCCCCCTACGAGCAGTACTTC; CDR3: CASSQEREAPYEQYF
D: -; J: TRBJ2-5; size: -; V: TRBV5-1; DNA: TGCGCCAGCAGCTTGGCTCCGGGTAGCGAGACCCAGTACTTC; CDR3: CASSLAPGSETQYF
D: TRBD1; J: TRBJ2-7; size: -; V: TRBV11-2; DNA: TGTGCCAGCATGCGTTTAGGGACAGGGTTCGGGGAGCAGTACTTC; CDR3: CASMRLGTGFGEQYF
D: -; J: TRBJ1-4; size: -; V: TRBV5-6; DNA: TGTGCCAGCAGCTTGGGGCAGAATGAAAAACTGTTTTTT; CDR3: CASSLGQNEKLFF
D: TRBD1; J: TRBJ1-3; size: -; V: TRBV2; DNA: TGTGCCAGCTCCCGGGACAGCAGTGGAAACACCATATATTTT; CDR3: CASSRDSSGNTIYF